Below are 26 T cell receptor beta chains sequenced from a single sample in a study of patients and donors after allogeneic stem cell transplantation. TCRdb re-called the RT-PCR reads with MiXCR, one entry per CDR3 protein. The data show some 880,000 distinct CDR3 sequences, with roughly 18% seen just once and 6% held by the top ten. The sample was blood, either unsorted or a sorted T cell fraction (not recorded which). All receptors derive from a human donor who was either an allogeneic HSCT recipient or a stem cell or donor lymphocyte infusion donor (not recorded which). It is not recorded whose cells these are; they may come from a transplant donor.

The CDR3, as DNA: TGTGCCATCAGCTCGACAGGGGAGGATGAAAAACTGTTTTTT. Protein sequence: CAISSTGEDEKLFF. The chain uses TRBV10-3 and TRBJ1-4, with 8 nucleotides matching TRBD1. V shed 6 bases, J shed 6 bases, and the junction held 6 bases outside the gene matches. The germline CDR1 and CDR2 sequences are ENHRY and SYGVKD. The CDR3 extends over 14 amino acids.

This clonotype showed up just a few times. The V and J genes are TRBV4-3 and TRBJ1-5; D call uncertain. Trimming removed 1 base from V and 7 bases from J, with 14 bases in between. There are 15 residues in the CDR3. Germline V gene lookup returns CDR1 LGHNA and CDR2 YSLEER. The CDR3 loop is CASSQGRWVGQPQHF. CDR3 bases: TGCGCCAGCAGCCAAGGGCGGTGGGTGGGACAGCCCCAGCATTTT.

This clonotype was counted between two and nine times. The chain carries TRBV29-1 and TRBJ1-1; D unclear. Germline values: CDR1 SQVTM, CDR2 ANQGSEA. The V end lost 6 bases, the J end lost 9 bases, and 11 bases lay between the germline ends. The CDR3 is 10 amino acids. The CDR3 coding sequence is TGCAGCGTCTTGGGCCAAAAAGCTTTCTTT. Amino acids: CSVLGQKAFF.

This clonotype occurred many times. The genes are TRBV12-3 or TRBV12-4 and TRBJ1-1; the D gene is possibly TRBD1 (5 bases). The CDR3 consists of 14 residues. V was pared by 6 bases and J by 4 bases, with 15 bases between. In DNA form, the CDR3 reads TGTGCCAGCAGGTGGACCAGGGTTATCACTGAAGCTTTCTTT. Translation: CASRWTRVITEAFF.

The J gene is TRBJ2-5, the V gene TRBV12-3 or TRBV12-4, with 7 bases that match TRBD2. Trimming removed 3 bases from V and 5 bases from J; junction bases left unmatched: 6. This CDR3 region has 14 residues. The CDR3 loop reads CASSLRGIGETQYF. The CDR3 region has the DNA TGTGCCAGCAGTTTGCGGGGGATCGGGGAGACCCAGTACTTC.

The CDR3 is CASSHRTDGETQYF. In DNA, the CDR3 is TGTGCCAGCAGCCATCGGACGGACGGAGAGACCCAGTACTTC. V usage is TRBV7-6 and J usage is TRBJ2-5; D uncertain. V was shortened by 5 bases and J by 4 bases, with 14 bases between the two germline ends. Germline lookup yields CDR1 SGHVS and CDR2 FNYEAQ. The CDR3 loop spans 14 amino acids.

This clonotype was seen a handful of times. This rearrangement joins TRBV20-1 to TRBJ1-6; D not certain. The CDR3 totals 9 residues. Germline-derived CDR1 and CDR2 are DFQATT and SNEGSKA (reference sequence). Trimming removed 6 bases from V and 9 bases from J, with 3 bases in between. CDR3 nucleotides: TGCAGTGCCGGTTCACCCCTCCACTTT. Its protein is CSAGSPLHF.

The table lists this clonotype with a few counts. The gene calls are TRBV7-8 and TRBJ2-1; tentatively, D is TRBD1 (6 bases). The V gene lost 0 bases and the J gene lost 7 bases, with 10 bases spanning the gap. The V gene's germline CDR1 is SGHVS and CDR2 FQNEAQ. The CDR3 covers 14 residues. The CDR3 sequence: CASSLAGGSNEQFF. The DNA for the CDR3 is TGTGCCAGCAGCTTAGCAGGGGGTTCGAATGAGCAGTTCTTC. The full variable domain, rest sourced from reference TRBV7-8 and TRBJ2-1, is GAGVSQSPRYKVAKRGQDVALRCDPISGHVSLFWYQQALGQGPEFLTYFQNEAQLDKSGLPSDRFFAERPEGSVSTLKIQRTQQEDSAVYLCASSLAGGSNEQFFGPGTRLTVL.

This chain joins TRBV5-4 and TRBJ1-4; possibly TRBD1 for D (5 bases). This CDR3 contains 16 residues. In germline, CDR1 is SGHNT, CDR2 YYREEE (reference sequence). Trimming cost V 6 bases and J 4 bases, with 19 bases left between them. CDR3 region: CASTIGGQGRNEKLFF. CDR3 coding DNA: TGTGCCAGCACCATTGGGGGTCAGGGACGTAATGAAAAACTGTTTTTT.

The V call is TRBV4-1, the J call TRBJ2-5; no firm D call. V was cut by 1 base and J by 5 bases, with 11 bases left in between. Germline CDR1 MGHRA, CDR2 YSYEKL. There are 14 residues in the CDR3. The CDR3 loop reads CASSQVAVVETQYF. DNA of the CDR3: TGCGCCAGCAGCCAAGTGGCTGTCGTGGAGACCCAGTACTTC.

The chain joins TRBV4-3 to TRBJ1-6; no reliable D call. Trimming took off 0 bases at V and 0 bases at J, with 9 bases between the two ends. Germline V gene sequence: CDR1 LGHNA, CDR2 YSLEER. This CDR3 is 17 amino acids long. The CDR3 nucleotides are TGCGCCAGCAGCCAAGATGACACTGACTCCTATAATTCACCCCTCCACTTT. As protein: CASSQDDTDSYNSPLHF.

This rearrangement joins TRBV19 to TRBJ1-6, with D perhaps TRBD1 (5 bases). V was cut by 7 bases and J by 8 bases, with 18 bases left in between. Germline CDR1 reads LNHDA; CDR2 reads SQIVND (reference sequence). The CDR3 is 15 residues long. The CDR3 is CASTQRGLGDSPLHF. The DNA of the CDR3 is TGTGCCAGTACCCAGAGGGGTCTCGGCGATTCACCCCTCCACTTT. Full variable domain (outside the CDR3, taken from reference TRBV19 and TRBJ1-6): DGGITQSPKYLFRKEGQNVTLSCEQNLNHDAMYWYRQDPGQGLRLIYYSQIVNDFQKGDIAEGYSVSREKKESFPLTVTSAQKNPTAFYLCASTQRGLGDSPLHFGNGTRLTVT.

This clonotype has a handful of counts. The chain combines TRBV6-5 with TRBJ2-1; TRBD2 matches 9 bases. J gave up 5 bases and V 4 bases, and 3 bases lay outside the gene matches. CDR1 is MNHEY, CDR2 SVGAGI, per germline. CDR3 length: 14 amino acids. The CDR3 bases are TGTGCCAGCAGTTGGCGGGGGGGGAACAATGAGCAGTTCTTC. As protein: CASSWRGGNNEQFF.

This clonotype was seen many times. The rearrangement joins TRBV10-3 to TRBJ1-1; possibly TRBD1 for D (5 bases). There are 13 residues in the CDR3. Germline CDR1 is ENHRY and CDR2 is SYGVKD. V lost 3 bases, J lost 2 bases, and 7 bases lay in between. CDR3 sequence reads: CAISDTGNTEAFF. CDR3 DNA: TGTGCCATCAGTGATACAGGAAACACTGAAGCTTTCTTT.

This clonotype was seen once. The chain links TRBV5-4 to TRBJ2-3; TRBD1 is a possible D gene (6 bases). V dropped 4 bases and J dropped 4 bases, with 16 bases sitting between them. The CDR3 extends over 15 amino acids. Germline V lookup: CDR1 SGHNT, CDR2 YYREEE (reference sequence). CDR3 DNA: TGTGCCAGCAGCATAGTCATACAGGGATCAGATACGCAGTATTTT. This codes for CASSIVIQGSDTQYF.

Only a few counts were recorded for this clonotype. The rearrangement links TRBV2 to TRBJ2-1; D might be TRBD1 or TRBD2, each matching 7 bases. V was shortened by 11 bases and J by 5 bases, with 13 bases between the two germline ends. The V gene's germline CDR1 is SNHLY and CDR2 FYNNEI. CDR3 size: 12 residues. CDR3: CAGGGQHNEQFF. The CDR3, as DNA: TGTGCCGGGGGGGGACAGCACAATGAGCAGTTCTTC. The variable domain in full, with the rest retrieved from reference TRBV2 and TRBJ2-1, is EPEVTQTPSHQVTQMGQEVILRCVPISNHLYFYWYRQILGQKVEFLVSFYNNEISEKSEIFDDQFSVERPDGSNFTLKIRSTKLEDSAMYFCAGGGQHNEQFFGPGTRLTVL.

The chain has TRBV6-2 or TRBV6-3 and TRBJ2-1; a weak D match, TRBD2 (6 bases). Germline CDR1 and CDR2: MNHEY and SVGEGT. The V and J ends lost 7 bases and 7 bases respectively, with 20 bases between them. The CDR3 is 15 amino acids. The CDR3 sequence is CASNLGRGTPNEQFF. CDR3 sequence (DNA): TGTGCCAGCAATTTGGGCCGGGGGACTCCTAATGAGCAGTTCTTC.

This clonotype has a handful of counts. The rearrangement links TRBV12-3 or TRBV12-4 to TRBJ2-7; tentative D call: TRBD2 (6 bases). CDR3 size: 13 residues. The ends were cut back, 11 bases at V and 4 bases at J, with 18 bases in the middle. The CDR3 loop reads CADLGGRSYEQYF. CDR3 DNA: TGTGCCGATCTCGGAGGGAGGAGTTACGAGCAGTACTTC.

The chain links TRBV24-1 to TRBJ2-3, with 9 bases identical to TRBD1. V was clipped by 3 bases and J by 3 bases; unmatched bases: 9. The CDR3 is 17 amino acids. In germline, CDR1 is KGHDR, CDR2 SFDVKD. This CDR3 reads CATSDPPGTGRTDTQYF. Here the CDR3 DNA reads TGTGCCACCAGTGATCCTCCCGGGACAGGGAGGACAGATACGCAGTATTTT.

This clonotype was counted at least ten times. The chain links TRBV12-3 or TRBV12-4 to TRBJ2-3, with a weak D call TRBD1 (5 bases). V lost 5 bases to trimming and J lost 8 bases, with 11 bases between them. This CDR3 has 12 residues. The CDR3 loop reads CASSPRVVTQYF. For the CDR3, the DNA is TGTGCCAGCAGTCCCAGGGTGGTTACGCAGTATTTT.

The gene calls are TRBV2 and TRBJ2-7; 9 bases line up with TRBD1. V shed 6 bases, J shed 2 bases, and the junction held 11 bases outside the gene matches. There are 16 residues in the CDR3. From germline, CDR1 is SNHLY and CDR2 FYNNEI. CDR3 sequence: CASRPAGTGKTYEQYF. CDR3 in DNA: TGTGCCAGCAGACCGGCCGGGACAGGGAAAACCTACGAGCAGTACTTC.

This clonotype was seen a handful of times. The V and J genes are TRBV6-2 or TRBV6-3 and TRBJ2-4; 12 bases are shared with TRBD1. J gave up 2 bases and V 5 bases, and 16 bases lay outside the gene matches. The CDR3 totals 20 residues. Germline V lookup: CDR1 MNHEY, CDR2 SVGEGT. CDR3 sequence reads: CASSMGTGTGGSQSKNIQYF. The CDR3 DNA follows: TGTGCCAGCAGTATGGGGACGGGGACAGGGGGCTCGCAATCCAAAAACATTCAGTACTTC.

This chain links TRBV4-1 with TRBJ1-3; D call uncertain. The V end was cut by 1 base, the J end by 0 bases, with 13 bases between. CDR3 size: 17 residues. In germline, CDR1 is MGHRA, CDR2 YSYEKL. In nucleotides, the CDR3 is TGCGCCAGCAGCCAAGGGTCGGCGGAGACCTCTGGAAACACCATATATTTT. Residues: CASSQGSAETSGNTIYF.

The J gene is TRBJ1-2, the V gene TRBV6-2 or TRBV6-3; no firm D call. The germline V gene has CDR1 MNHEY and CDR2 SVGEGT. This CDR3 spans 10 amino acids. The germline V and J ends were trimmed by 6 bases and 2 bases, with 1 base remaining between them. The DNA for the CDR3 is TGTGCCAGCAGGAACTATGGCTACACCTTC. Its translation: CASRNYGYTF.

This rearrangement joins TRBV2 to TRBJ2-7, with 9 bases fitting TRBD2. CDR1 and CDR2 from the germline V gene are SNHLY and FYNNEI. The CDR3 length is 15 residues. Germline trimming cut 1 base from V and 7 bases from J; bases unmatched to any gene: 8. The CDR3 sequence is CASSEGWLAGLEQYF. The CDR3 region has the DNA TGTGCCAGCAGTGAAGGTTGGCTAGCGGGACTAGAGCAGTACTTC.

The chain has TRBV4-1 and TRBJ1-5; D is undetermined. CDR1 MGHRA and CDR2 YSYEKL come from the germline V gene. CDR3 size: 15 residues. The germline V and J ends were trimmed by 0 bases and 3 bases, with 9 bases remaining between them. The CDR3 loop is CASSQDISSNQPQHF. The CDR3 coding sequence is TGCGCCAGCAGCCAAGATATCAGCTCCAATCAGCCCCAGCATTTT.